The 18 T cell receptor beta chains in this list originate from one sample, sequenced in a study of human T cells and chemical hapten exposure. TCRdb analysed the RACE reads with MiXCR anew, one entry per CDR3 protein. The data contain fewer than 300,000 distinct CDR3 sequences, approximately 8.4% of them singletons. As for time point: pre-sensitization, week 0. Treatment: therapeutic diphenylcyclopropenone sensitization with weekly scalp DPC. This specimen consisted of whole blood, obtained in connection with sensitization to the hapten diphenylcyclopropenone (DPC). These receptors all stem from a woman in her thirties or forties with alopecia areata. Some clones in this sample may be carry-over from other donors' samples.

The gene calls are TRBV29-1 and TRBJ2-3, with no clear D. Germline V gene sequence: CDR1 SQVTM, CDR2 ANQGSEA. The CDR3 is made up of 11 amino acids. V was clipped by 3 bases and J by 5 bases, with 6 bases between them. As DNA, the CDR3 is TGCAGCGTTGACCCCAAAGATACGCAGTATTTT. Translated: CSVDPKDTQYF.

This clonotype was seen more than once but under ten times. The gene calls are TRBV9 and TRBJ2-1; 9 bases agree with TRBD2. The CDR3 is 15 residues long. Trimming cost V 0 bases and J 6 bases; bases outside gene matches: 4. Germline CDR1 reads SGDLS; CDR2 reads YYNGEE. The CDR3 is CASSVEGGRANEQFF. Here the CDR3 DNA reads TGTGCCAGCAGCGTAGAGGGCGGGAGGGCCAATGAGCAGTTCTTC. The variable domain in full, completed from reference TRBV9 and TRBJ2-1, reads DSGVTQTPKHLITATGQRVTLRCSPRSGDLSVYWYQQSLDQGLQFLIQYYNGEERAKGNILERFSAQQFPDLHSELNLSSLELGDSALYFCASSVEGGRANEQFFGPGTRLTVL.

This clonotype has only a few counts. A junction boundary mismatches the germline segment, possibly from a read error. This chain links TRBV28 with TRBJ2-1; D gene ambiguous. This CDR3 region has 10 residues. Germline CDR1 and CDR2: MDHEN and SYDVKM. The DNA for the CDR3 is TGTGCCAGCAGGAGGCTCGAGCTGTTCTTC. Translated: CASRRLELFF.

In this sample, this clonotype turned up a few times. This chain connects TRBV6-2 or TRBV6-3 to TRBJ1-5; no clear D gene. This CDR3 spans 19 amino acids. V lost 2 bases and J 3 bases, leaving 23 bases between the germline ends. Germline lookup yields CDR1 MNHEY and CDR2 SVGEGT. The CDR3 region is CASSYGARLLPLLNQPQHF. CDR3 nucleotides: TGTGCCAGCAGTTACGGAGCCAGACTATTACCCCTTCTCAATCAGCCCCAGCATTTT.

This clonotype was detected ten times or more. The chain has TRBV28 and TRBJ1-5; the D gene is possibly TRBD1 (5 bases). Germline assignment: CDR1 MDHEN and CDR2 SYDVKM. V was clipped by 6 bases and J by 7 bases, with 19 bases between them. The CDR3 is 15 amino acids. As DNA, the CDR3 is TGTGCCAGCAGCCCGTGGGGCAGGGCCCGACAGCCCCAGCATTTT. Encoded protein: CASSPWGRARQPQHF.

The chain has TRBV6-6 and TRBJ2-3; D remains unclear. The V end was cut by 0 bases, the J end by 2 bases, with 24 bases between. This CDR3 spans 20 amino acids. Germline CDR1 and CDR2: MNHNY and SVGAGI (reference sequence). The CDR3 nucleotides are TGTGCCAGCAGTTACTCTCGGAGTAGGGCCAGCCAGAAACCCACAGATACGCAGTATTTT. As protein: CASSYSRSRASQKPTDTQYF.

This clonotype occurred a few times. The chain combines TRBV6-5 with TRBJ2-7, with 7 bases matching TRBD2. The CDR3 contains 14 residues. CDR1 and CDR2 (germline): MNHEY, SVGAGI. V trimming: 6 bases; J trimming: 0 bases; junction bases outside the gene matches: 5. Here the CDR3 DNA reads TGTGCCAGCAGCACCTCGGGGGGCTCCTACGAGCAGTACTTC. Encoded protein: CASSTSGGSYEQYF.

This clonotype turned up a few times. The genes are TRBV21-1 and TRBJ2-1; the D call in the table, TRBD1, was not verified against the DNA. TRBV21-1 is a pseudogene locus. The CDR3 has 15 amino acids. CDR3 nucleotide sequence: TGTGCCAGCAGCAAACCAGGGAAGTTCTACAATGAGCAGTTCTTC. It is translated as CASSKPGKFYNEQFF.

V gene TRBV18 combines with J gene TRBJ2-5, with D uncertain. CDR1 is KGHSH, CDR2 LQKENI, per germline. This CDR3 spans 13 amino acids. The V end lost 3 bases, the J end lost 1 base, and 6 bases lay between the germline ends. The CDR3 region is CASSPYSQETQYF. The CDR3 DNA reads TGTGCCAGCTCACCCTATAGCCAAGAGACCCAGTACTTC.

This clonotype was seen a few times. This sequence joins TRBV6-6 and TRBJ2-7; tentative D call: TRBD1 (5 bases). Trimming cost V 1 base and J 0 bases, with 10 bases left between them. The CDR3 runs 15 residues. The germline V gene has CDR1 MNHNY and CDR2 SVGAGI (reference sequence). The CDR3 DNA follows: TGTGCCAGCAGTTACTGGCAGGGTAGCTCCTACGAGCAGTACTTC. As protein: CASSYWQGSSYEQYF.

A few counts support this clonotype. V is TRBV10-3 and J is TRBJ2-7; 10 positions match TRBD2. Per the germline V gene, CDR1 is ENHRY and CDR2 is SYGVKD. J lost 1 base, V lost 5 bases, and 2 bases had no gene match. CDR3 length equals 14 residues. The CDR3 spells CAISRTSGSYEQYF. For the CDR3, the DNA is TGTGCCATCAGTAGGACTAGCGGTTCCTACGAGCAGTACTTC.

V is TRBV7-2 and J is TRBJ2-1; D remains unclear. Germline V gives CDR1 SGHTA, CDR2 FQGNSA. V lost 1 base and J lost 5, with 9 bases in between. The CDR3 length is 14 residues. The CDR3 reads CASSLVRGNNEQFF. Here the CDR3 DNA reads TGTGCCAGCAGCTTAGTTCGCGGAAACAATGAGCAGTTCTTC.

This clonotype has a count of ten or more. V is TRBV20-1 and J is TRBJ2-3; 9 bases match TRBD2. The CDR3 covers 14 residues. With 4 bases clipped from V and 4 bases from J, the junction kept 6 bases outside the gene matches. The germline V gene has CDR1 DFQATT and CDR2 SNEGSKA (reference sequence). CDR3 nucleotides: TGCAGTGCTACCTTAGCGGGAGAAGCAGATACGCAGTATTTT. This encodes CSATLAGEADTQYF.

The J gene is TRBJ2-7, the V gene TRBV28; 10 bases fit TRBD2. Trimming removed 5 bases from V and 2 bases from J; junction bases left unmatched: 6. CDR3 length: 15 residues. CDR1 is MDHEN and CDR2 is SYDVKM in the germline V gene. The CDR3: CASSPSGRGTYEQYF. In nucleotides, the CDR3 is TGTGCCAGCAGTCCTAGCGGGAGAGGTACCTACGAGCAGTACTTC. The full variable domain, its missing parts supplied by reference TRBV28 and TRBJ2-7, is DVKVTQSSRYLVKRTGEKVFLECVQDMDHENMFWYRQDPGLGLRLIYFSYDVKMKEKGDIPEGYSVSREKKERFSLILESASTNQTSMYLCASSPSGRGTYEQYFGPGTRLTVT.

The chain is built from TRBV29-1 and TRBJ1-1; D is undetermined. Germline values: CDR1 SQVTM, CDR2 ANQGSEA. Trimming took 3 bases from V and 0 from J, leaving 11 bases between them. The CDR3 extends over 14 amino acids. In DNA, the CDR3 is TGCAGCGTTGAGTCCCGGGCCATGAACACTGAAGCTTTCTTT. Residues: CSVESRAMNTEAFF.

V usage is TRBV20-1 and J usage is TRBJ2-7; 8 bases map to TRBD1. V lost 0 bases and J lost 2; bases outside the gene matches: 9. The CDR3 length is 16 residues. Germline CDR1 is DFQATT and CDR2 is SNEGSKA (reference sequence). The CDR3: CSARDQGTGPPYEQYF. CDR3 sequence (DNA): TGCAGTGCTAGAGATCAAGGGACAGGTCCACCCTACGAGCAGTACTTC.

The V gene is TRBV5-5, the J gene TRBJ1-1; tentatively, D is TRBD1 (5 bases). Trimming cost V 1 base and J 5 bases, with 12 bases left between them. Germline V gene data show CDR1 as SGHKS and CDR2 as YYEKEE (reference sequence). The CDR3 is made up of 14 amino acids. CDR3 in DNA: TGTGCCAGCAGCTTGAGAGGGGAAGGGACTGAAGCTTTCTTT. Translating it yields CASSLRGEGTEAFF.

This clonotype was recorded at least ten times. V and J are TRBV5-4 and TRBJ1-2, with a weak D call TRBD1 (6 bases). V shed 5 bases and J shed 4 bases, with 12 bases lying between them. Looked up from germline, CDR1 is SGHNT and CDR2 is YYREEE (reference sequence). This CDR3 is 13 amino acids long. Here the CDR3 reads CASRRTESYGYTF. The CDR3 DNA follows: TGTGCCAGCAGAAGGACAGAGAGCTATGGCTACACCTTC.